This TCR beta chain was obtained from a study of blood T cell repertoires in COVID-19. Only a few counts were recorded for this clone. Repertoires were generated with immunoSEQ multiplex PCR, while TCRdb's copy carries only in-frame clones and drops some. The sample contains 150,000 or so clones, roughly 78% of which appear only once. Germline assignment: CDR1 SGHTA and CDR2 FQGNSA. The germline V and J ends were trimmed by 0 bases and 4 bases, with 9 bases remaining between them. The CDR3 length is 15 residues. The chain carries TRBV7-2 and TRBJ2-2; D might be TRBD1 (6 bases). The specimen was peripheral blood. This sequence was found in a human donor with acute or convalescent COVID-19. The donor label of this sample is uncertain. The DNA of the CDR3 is TGTGCCAGCAGCTTAGCAGGGGGTGGCACCGGGGAGCTGTTTTTT. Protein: CASSLAGGGTGELFF. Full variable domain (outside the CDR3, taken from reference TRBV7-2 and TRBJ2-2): GAGVSQSPSNKVTEKGKDVELRCDPISGHTALYWYRQSLGQGLEFLIYFQGNSAPDKSGLPSDRFSAERTGGSVSTLTIQRTQQEDSAVYLCASSLAGGGTGELFFGEGSRLTVL.